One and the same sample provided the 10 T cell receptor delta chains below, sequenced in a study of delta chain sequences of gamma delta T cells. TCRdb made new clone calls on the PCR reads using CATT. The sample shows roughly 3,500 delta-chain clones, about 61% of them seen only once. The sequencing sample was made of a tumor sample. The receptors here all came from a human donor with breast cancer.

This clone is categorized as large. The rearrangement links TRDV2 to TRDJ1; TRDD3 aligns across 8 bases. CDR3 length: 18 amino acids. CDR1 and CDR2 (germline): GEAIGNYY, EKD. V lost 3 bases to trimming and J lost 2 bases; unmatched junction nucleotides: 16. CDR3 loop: CACDSVLGGLKVTDKLIF. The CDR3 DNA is TGTGCCTGTGACTCCGTACTGGGGGGACTGAAGGTGACCGATAAACTCATCTTT.

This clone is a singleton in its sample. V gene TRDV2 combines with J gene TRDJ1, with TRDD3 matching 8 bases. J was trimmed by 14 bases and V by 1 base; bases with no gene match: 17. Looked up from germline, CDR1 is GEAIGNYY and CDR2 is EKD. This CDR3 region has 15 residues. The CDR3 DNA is TGTGCCTGTGACACAGTGGGGGATGACACCGATCAATTTATCTTT. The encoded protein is CACDTVGDDTDQFIF.

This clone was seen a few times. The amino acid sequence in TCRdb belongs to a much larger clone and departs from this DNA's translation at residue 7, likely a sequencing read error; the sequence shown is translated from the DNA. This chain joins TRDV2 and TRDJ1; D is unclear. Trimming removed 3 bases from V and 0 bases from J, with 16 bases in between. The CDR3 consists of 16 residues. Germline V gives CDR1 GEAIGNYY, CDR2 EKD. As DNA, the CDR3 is TGTGCCTGTGACGGATTGAGGGAATCGTACACCGATAAACTCATCTTT. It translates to CACDGLRESYTDKLIF.

The CDR3 spells CALGELVYSHPNTGGYGPPYTDKLIF. Written as DNA, the CDR3 is TGTGCTCTTGGGGAACTAGTCTACTCCCATCCTAATACTGGGGGATACGGCCCCCCGTACACCGATAAACTCATCTTT. This chain connects TRDV1 to TRDJ1; 13 bases match TRDD3. V was clipped by 0 bases and J by 0 bases; unmatched bases: 28. Germline-derived CDR1 and CDR2 are TSWWSYY and QGS. The CDR3 has 26 residues.

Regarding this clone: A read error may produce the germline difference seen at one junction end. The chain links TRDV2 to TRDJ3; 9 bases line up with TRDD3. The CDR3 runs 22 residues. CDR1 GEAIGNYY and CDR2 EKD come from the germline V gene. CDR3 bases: TGTTCCAGTGACGGCTCCTCGTCTGGGGGATCCGCGCTGTCCATACACACCCAACAGATCTTCTTT. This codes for CSSDGSSSGGSALSIHTQQIFF.

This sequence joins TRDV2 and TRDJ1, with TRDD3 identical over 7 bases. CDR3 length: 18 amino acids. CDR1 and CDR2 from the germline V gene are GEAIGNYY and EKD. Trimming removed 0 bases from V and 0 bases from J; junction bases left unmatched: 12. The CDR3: CACDTVEKAGGYTDKLIF. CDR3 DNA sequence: TGTGCCTGTGACACCGTGGAGAAAGCGGGGGGATACACCGATAAACTCATCTTT.

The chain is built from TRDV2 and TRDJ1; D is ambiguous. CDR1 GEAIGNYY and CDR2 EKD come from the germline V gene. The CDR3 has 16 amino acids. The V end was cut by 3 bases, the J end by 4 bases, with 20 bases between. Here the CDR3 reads CACDLLWYTISDKLIF. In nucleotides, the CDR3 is TGTGCCTGTGACCTTTTGTGGTATACAATTAGCGATAAACTCATCTTT.

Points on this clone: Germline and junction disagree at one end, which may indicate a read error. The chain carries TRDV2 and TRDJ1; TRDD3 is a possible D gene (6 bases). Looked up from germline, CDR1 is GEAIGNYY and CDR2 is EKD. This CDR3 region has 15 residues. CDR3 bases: TGTTCTTGTGATACCGTTTCGGGGGACGGCGATAAACACATCTTT. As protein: CSCDTVSGDGDKHIF.

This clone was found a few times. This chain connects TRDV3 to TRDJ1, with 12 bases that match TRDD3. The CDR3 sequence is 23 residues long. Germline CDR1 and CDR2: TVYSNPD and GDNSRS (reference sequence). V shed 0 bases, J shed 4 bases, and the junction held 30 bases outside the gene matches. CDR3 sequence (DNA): TGTGCCTTTAGGCCCCGGAATACTAGAGGTGATGGACTGGGGGATACTCGGGGCGATAAACTCATCTTT. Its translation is CAFRPRNTRGDGLGDTRGDKLIF.

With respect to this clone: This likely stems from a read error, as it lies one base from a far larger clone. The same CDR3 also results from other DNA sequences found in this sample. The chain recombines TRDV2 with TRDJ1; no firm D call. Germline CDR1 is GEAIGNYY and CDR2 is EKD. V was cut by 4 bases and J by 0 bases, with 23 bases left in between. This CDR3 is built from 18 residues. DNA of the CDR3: TGTGCCTGTGATACTTTGCTTGATCGATCGGAGTACACCGATAAACTCATCTTT. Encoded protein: CACDTLLDRSEYTDKLIF.